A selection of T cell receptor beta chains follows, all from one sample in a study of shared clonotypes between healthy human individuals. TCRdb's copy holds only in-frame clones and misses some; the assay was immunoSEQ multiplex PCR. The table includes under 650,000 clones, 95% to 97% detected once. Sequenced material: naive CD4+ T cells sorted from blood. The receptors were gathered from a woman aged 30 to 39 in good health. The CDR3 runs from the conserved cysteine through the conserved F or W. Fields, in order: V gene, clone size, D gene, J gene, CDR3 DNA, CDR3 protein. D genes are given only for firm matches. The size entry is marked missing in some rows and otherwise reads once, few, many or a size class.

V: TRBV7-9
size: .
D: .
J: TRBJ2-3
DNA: TGTGCCAGCAGAGGCCAAGCGACTAGCACAGATACGCAGTATTTT
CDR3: CASRGQATSTDTQYF

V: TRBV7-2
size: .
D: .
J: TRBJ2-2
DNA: TGTGCCAGCAGCTTAGGAGTCCGGGATCTAGGGGAGCTGTTTTTT
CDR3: CASSLGVRDLGELFF

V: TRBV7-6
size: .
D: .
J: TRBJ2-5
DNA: TGTGCCAGCAGCTTACGGAATGGGGAGACCCAGTACTTC
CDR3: CASSLRNGETQYF

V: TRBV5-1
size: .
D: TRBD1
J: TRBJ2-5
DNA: TGCGCCAGCAGCTTGGGACAGGGGGCTTTGGAGACCCAGTACTTC
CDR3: CASSLGQGALETQYF

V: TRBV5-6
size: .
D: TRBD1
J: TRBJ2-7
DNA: TGTGCCAGCAGCCGGGACAGGGGGCACGAGCAGTACTTC
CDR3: CASSRDRGHEQYF

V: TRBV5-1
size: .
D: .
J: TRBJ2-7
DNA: TGCGCCAGCAGCCAAGAGGGCGAGCAGTACTTC
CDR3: CASSQEGEQYF

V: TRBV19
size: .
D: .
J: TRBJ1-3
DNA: TGTGCCAGTACCCCCGACAGCGATGGGGACACCATATATTTT
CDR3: CASTPDSDGDTIYF

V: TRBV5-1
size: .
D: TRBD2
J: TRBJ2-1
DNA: TGCGCCAGCAGCTATAGGACTAGCGGCAATGAGCAGTTCTTC
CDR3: CASSYRTSGNEQFF

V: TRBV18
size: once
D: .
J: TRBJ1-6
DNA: TGTGCCAGCTCATCCCTGGACAACTATAATTCACCCCTCCACTTT
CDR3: CASSSLDNYNSPLHF

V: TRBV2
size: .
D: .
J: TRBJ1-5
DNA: TGTGCCAGCAGTGATAGTGGCCAGATACTAAATCAGCCCCAGCATTTT
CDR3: CASSDSGQILNQPQHF

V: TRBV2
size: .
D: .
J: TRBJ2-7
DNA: TGTGCCAGCAGTGACCGGACGGGATCCTACGAGCAGTACTTC
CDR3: CASSDRTGSYEQYF

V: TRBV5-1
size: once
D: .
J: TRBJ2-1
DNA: TGCGCCAGCAGCTTGAGTGGGCCCAATGAGCAGTTCTTC
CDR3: CASSLSGPNEQFF

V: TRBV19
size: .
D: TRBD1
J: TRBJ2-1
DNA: TGTGCCAGTACCCAACGGCAGGGGGCCCACAATGAGCAGTTCTTC
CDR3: CASTQRQGAHNEQFF

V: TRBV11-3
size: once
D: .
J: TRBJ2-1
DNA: TGTGCCAGCAGCTTGTACAGCAATGAGCAGTTCTTC
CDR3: CASSLYSNEQFF

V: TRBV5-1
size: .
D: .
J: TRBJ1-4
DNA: TGCGCCAGCAGGGGTGGGACTGGCAATGAAAAACTGTTTTTT
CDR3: CASRGGTGNEKLFF

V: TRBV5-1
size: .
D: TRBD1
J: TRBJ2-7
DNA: TGCGCCAGCAGGGGGGGGTCCGGGACAGGGCTCCCCTCCTACGAGCAGTACTTC
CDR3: CASRGGSGTGLPSYEQYF

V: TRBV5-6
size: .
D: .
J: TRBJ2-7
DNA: TGTGCCAGCAGCCGAGGTGCCGGGACCCCTAGCTCCTACGAGCAGTACTTC
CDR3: CASSRGAGTPSSYEQYF

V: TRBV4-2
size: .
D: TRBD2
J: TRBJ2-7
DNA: TGTGCCAGCAGCTTCGGGGGGAGGGCACGGGAGCAGTACTTC
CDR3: CASSFGGRAREQYF

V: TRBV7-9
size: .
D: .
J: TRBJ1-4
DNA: TGTGCCAGCAGCCAAGAGGGTGAAAAACTGTTTTTT
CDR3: CASSQEGEKLFF

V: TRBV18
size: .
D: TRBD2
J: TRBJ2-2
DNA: TGTGCCAGCTCACCAATGCTAGCGGCCAACACCGGGGAGCTGTTTTTT
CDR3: CASSPMLAANTGELFF

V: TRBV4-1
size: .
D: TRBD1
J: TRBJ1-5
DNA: TGCGCCAGCAGCCCCGGGCTGACGGACAGGGGACGTCAGCCCCAGCATTTT
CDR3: CASSPGLTDRGRQPQHF

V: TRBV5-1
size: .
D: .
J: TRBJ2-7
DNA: TGCGCCAGCAGCTTGGAGGGGGGCGAGCAGTACTTC
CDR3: CASSLEGGEQYF

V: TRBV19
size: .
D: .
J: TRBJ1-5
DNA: TGTGCCACTAGCCCTCTAGGATCAGGTCAGCCCCAGCATTTT
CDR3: CATSPLGSGQPQHF

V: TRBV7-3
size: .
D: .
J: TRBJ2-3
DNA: TGTGCCAGCAGCTCCCTAGGGGGAACAGATACGCAGTATTTT
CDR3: CASSSLGGTDTQYF

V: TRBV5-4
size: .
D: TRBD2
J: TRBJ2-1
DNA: TGTGCCAGCAGCTTTCTAGCGGGGGGGGTAAGCTCCTACAATGAGCAGTTCTTC
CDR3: CASSFLAGGVSSYNEQFF

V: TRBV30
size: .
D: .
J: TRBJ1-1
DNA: TGTGCCTGGAAGTCTGGTCCCTCGGTTTCTGAAGCTTTCTTT
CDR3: CAWKSGPSVSEAFF

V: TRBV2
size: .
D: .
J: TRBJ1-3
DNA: TGTGCCAGCAGTGAAATACTAACACCCTGGGGCCGGAGCTCTGGAAACACCATATATTTT
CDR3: CASSEILTPWGRSSGNTIYF

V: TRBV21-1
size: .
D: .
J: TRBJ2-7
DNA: TGTGCCAGCAGCAAATACGGCGGGACGAGCTCCTACGAGCAGTACTTC
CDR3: CASSKYGGTSSYEQYF

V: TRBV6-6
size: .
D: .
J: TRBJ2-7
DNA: TGTGCCAGCAGTTACTCGACCGACGGGCAGTACTTC
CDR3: CASSYSTDGQYF

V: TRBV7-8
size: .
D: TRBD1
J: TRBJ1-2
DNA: TGTGCCAGCAGCCCGGGACAGGGGACCTATGGCTACACCTTC
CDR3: CASSPGQGTYGYTF

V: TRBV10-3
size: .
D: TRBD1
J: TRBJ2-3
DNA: TGTGCCATCAGTGAGTCGGGACAGGTAGGGGGTACGCAGTATTTT
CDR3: CAISESGQVGGTQYF

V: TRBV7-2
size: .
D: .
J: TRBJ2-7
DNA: TGTGCCAGCAGCAGGGGGCATAGCGGGATTGAAGAGCAGTACTTC
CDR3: CASSRGHSGIEEQYF

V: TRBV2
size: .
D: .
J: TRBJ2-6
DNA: TGTGCCAGCAGTGACCGTAGCTCTGGGGCCAACGTCCTGACTTTC
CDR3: CASSDRSSGANVLTF

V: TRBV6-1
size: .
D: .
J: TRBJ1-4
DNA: TGTGCCACTACCCTGGGGAGATTCATCGAGAAACTGTTTTTT
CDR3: CATTLGRFIEKLFF

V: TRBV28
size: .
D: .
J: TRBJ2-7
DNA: TGTGCCAGCAGTTCACCAACGAGCATCTACGAGCAGTACTTC
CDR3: CASSSPTSIYEQYF

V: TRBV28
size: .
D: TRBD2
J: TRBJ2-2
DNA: TGTGCCAGCAGAGGGACTAGCGGGAACACCGGGGAGCTGTTTTTT
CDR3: CASRGTSGNTGELFF

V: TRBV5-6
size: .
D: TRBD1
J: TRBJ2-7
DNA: TGTGCCAGCAGCTTCACAGGACAGGGGGCGTTAGAGCAGTACTTC
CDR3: CASSFTGQGALEQYF

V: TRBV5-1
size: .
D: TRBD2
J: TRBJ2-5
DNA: TGCGCCAGCAGCCCCGGGACTAGCGGGAGTATGGCGGAGACCCAGTACTTC
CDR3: CASSPGTSGSMAETQYF

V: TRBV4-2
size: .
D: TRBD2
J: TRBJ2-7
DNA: TGTGCCAGCAGCCAAGGGGGCCTAGCGGGAGACGAGCAGTACTTC
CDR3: CASSQGGLAGDEQYF

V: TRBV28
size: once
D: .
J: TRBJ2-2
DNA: TGTGCCAGCAGTTACGCATCAGCGAACACCGGGGAGCTGTTTTTT
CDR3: CASSYASANTGELFF

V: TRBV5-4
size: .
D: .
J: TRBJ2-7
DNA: TGTGCCAGCAGCTCCCCTGGGGCGGGTACCTACGAGCAGTACTTC
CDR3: CASSSPGAGTYEQYF

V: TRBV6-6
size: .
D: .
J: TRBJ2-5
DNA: TGTGCCAGCAGGCTAGCGAACCAAGAGACCCAGTACTTC
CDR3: CASRLANQETQYF

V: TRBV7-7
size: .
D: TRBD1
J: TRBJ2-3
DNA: TGTGCCAGCAGCTTAACAGGGGTTTTGGAAGATACGCAGTATTTT
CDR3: CASSLTGVLEDTQYF

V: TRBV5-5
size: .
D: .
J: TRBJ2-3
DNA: TGTGCCAGCACCATGGGGAGCCTGACAGATACGCAGTATTTT
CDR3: CASTMGSLTDTQYF

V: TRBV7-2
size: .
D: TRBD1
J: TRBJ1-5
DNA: TGTGCCAGCAGCTTGGGGACAGGTAGCAATCAGCCCCAGCATTTT
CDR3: CASSLGTGSNQPQHF

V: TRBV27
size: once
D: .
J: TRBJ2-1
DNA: TGTGCCAGCAGTCCAGGCCCAGGATTAACCTCCTACAATGAGCAGTTCTTC
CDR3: CASSPGPGLTSYNEQFF

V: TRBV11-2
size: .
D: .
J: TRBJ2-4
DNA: TGTGCCAGCAGCTTATATCGGGGAGAAAACATTCAGTACTTC
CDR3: CASSLYRGENIQYF

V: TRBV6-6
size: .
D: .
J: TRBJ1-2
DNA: TGTGCCAGCTCGAAGCAGGGAACAGCTAACTATGGCTACACCTTC
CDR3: CASSKQGTANYGYTF

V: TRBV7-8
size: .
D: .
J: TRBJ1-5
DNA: TGTGCCAGCAGCTTAGTTGTGGCTCAGCCCCAGCATTTT
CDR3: CASSLVVAQPQHF

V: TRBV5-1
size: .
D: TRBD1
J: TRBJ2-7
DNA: TGCGCCAGCAGCTTTCGGGACAGCCCAACCTACGAGCAGTACTTC
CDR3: CASSFRDSPTYEQYF

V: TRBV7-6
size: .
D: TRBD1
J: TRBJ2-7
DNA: TGTGCCAGCAGCCGCGGCCAGGGGGCGGGGTCCTACGAGCAGTACTTC
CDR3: CASSRGQGAGSYEQYF

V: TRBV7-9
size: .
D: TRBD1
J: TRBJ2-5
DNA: TGTGCCAGCAGATGGACAGGGTTAGGCGAGACCCAGTACTTC
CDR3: CASRWTGLGETQYF

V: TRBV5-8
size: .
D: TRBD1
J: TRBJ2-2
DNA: TGTGCCAGCAGCCCCGGACAGGTCCCCGGGGAGCTGTTTTTT
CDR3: CASSPGQVPGELFF

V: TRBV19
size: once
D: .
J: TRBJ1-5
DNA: TGTGCCAGTAGTTTCTTTACGACAGGAACCAATCAGCCCCAGCATTTT
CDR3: CASSFFTTGTNQPQHF

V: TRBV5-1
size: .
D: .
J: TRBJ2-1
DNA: TGCGCCAGCAGCATTTCGGGAGCTCCCTACAATGAGCAGTTCTTC
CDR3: CASSISGAPYNEQFF

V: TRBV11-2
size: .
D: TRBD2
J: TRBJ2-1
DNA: TGTGCCAGCAGCTTAGACGCGGGAGTTTACAATGAGCAGTTCTTC
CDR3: CASSLDAGVYNEQFF

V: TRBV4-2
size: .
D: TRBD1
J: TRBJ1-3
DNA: TGTGCCAGCAGCCGTACCGGGACAGATGGAAACACCATATATTTT
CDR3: CASSRTGTDGNTIYF

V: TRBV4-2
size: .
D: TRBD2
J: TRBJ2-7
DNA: TGTGCCAGCAGCCGCCGGACTAGCGGGTCTTACGAGCAGTACTTC
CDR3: CASSRRTSGSYEQYF

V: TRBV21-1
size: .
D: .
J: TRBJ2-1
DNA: TGTGCCGGAGGACAGGGTCCGAATGAGCAGTTCTTC
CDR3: CAGGQGPNEQFF

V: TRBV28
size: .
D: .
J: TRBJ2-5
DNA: TGTGCCAGCAGCTCAGCTGGGGCAGAAGAGACCCAGTACTTC
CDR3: CASSSAGAEETQYF